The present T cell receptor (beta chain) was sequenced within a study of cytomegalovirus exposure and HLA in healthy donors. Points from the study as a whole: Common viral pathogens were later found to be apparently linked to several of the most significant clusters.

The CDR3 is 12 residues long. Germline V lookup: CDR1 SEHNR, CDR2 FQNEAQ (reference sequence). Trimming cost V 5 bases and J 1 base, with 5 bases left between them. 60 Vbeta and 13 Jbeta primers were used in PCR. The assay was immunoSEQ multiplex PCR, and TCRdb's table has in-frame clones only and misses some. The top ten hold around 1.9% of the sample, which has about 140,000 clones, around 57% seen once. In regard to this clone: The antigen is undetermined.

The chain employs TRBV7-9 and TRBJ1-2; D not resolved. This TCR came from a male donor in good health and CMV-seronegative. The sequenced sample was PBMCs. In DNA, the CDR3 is TGTGCCAGCAGCCTCCTTAACTATGGCTACACCTTC. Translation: CASSLLNYGYTF.